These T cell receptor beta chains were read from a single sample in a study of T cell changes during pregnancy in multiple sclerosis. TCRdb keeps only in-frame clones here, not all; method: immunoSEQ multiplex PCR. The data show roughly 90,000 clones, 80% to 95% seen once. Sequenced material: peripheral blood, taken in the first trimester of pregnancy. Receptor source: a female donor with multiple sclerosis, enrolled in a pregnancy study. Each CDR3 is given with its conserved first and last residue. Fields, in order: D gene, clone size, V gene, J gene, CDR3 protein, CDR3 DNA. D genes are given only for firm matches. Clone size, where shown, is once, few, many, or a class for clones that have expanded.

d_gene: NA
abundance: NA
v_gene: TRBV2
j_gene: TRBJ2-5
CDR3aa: CASIATAGETQYF
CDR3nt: TGTGCCAGCATTGCGACGGCGGGGGAGACCCAGTACTTC

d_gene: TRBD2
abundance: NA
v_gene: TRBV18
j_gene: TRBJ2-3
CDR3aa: CASSSTSGGPDTQYF
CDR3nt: TGTGCCAGCTCTTCGACTAGCGGGGGGCCAGATACGCAGTATTTT

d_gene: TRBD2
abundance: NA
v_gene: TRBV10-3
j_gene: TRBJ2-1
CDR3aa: CAISEPGTRNYNEQFF
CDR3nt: TGTGCCATCAGTGAGCCCGGGACTAGGAACTACAATGAGCAGTTCTTC

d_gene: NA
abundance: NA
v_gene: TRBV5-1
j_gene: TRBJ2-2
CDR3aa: CASSPLLAGWKRTGELFF
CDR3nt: TGCGCCAGCAGTCCCCTACTAGCCGGGTGGAAAAGAACCGGGGAGCTGTTTTTT

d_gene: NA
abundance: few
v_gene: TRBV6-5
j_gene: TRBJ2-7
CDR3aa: CASSEEFSYEQYF
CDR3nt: TGTGCCAGCAGTGAAGAGTTCTCCTACGAGCAGTACTTC

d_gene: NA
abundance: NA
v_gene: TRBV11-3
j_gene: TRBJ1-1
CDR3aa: CASSSPGIFTEAFF
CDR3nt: TGTGCCAGCAGCTCCCCCGGGATATTCACTGAAGCTTTCTTT

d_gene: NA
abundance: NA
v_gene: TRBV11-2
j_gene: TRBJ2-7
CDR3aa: CASSLDGGVPYEQYF
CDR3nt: TGTGCCAGCAGCTTAGATGGCGGGGTACCCTACGAGCAGTACTTC

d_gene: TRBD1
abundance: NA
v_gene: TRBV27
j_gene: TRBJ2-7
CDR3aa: CASSLGQGAYEQYF
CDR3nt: TGTGCCAGCAGCCTTGGACAGGGCGCCTACGAGCAGTACTTC

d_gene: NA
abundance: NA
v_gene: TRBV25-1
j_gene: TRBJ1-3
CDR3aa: CASSLIGTTGNTIYF
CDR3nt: TGTGCCAGCAGTTTAATCGGGACAACTGGAAACACCATATATTTT

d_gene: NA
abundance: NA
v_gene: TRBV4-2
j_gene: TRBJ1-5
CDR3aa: CASSQGQASNQPQHF
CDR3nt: TGTGCCAGCAGCCAGGGCCAGGCAAGCAATCAGCCCCAGCATTTT

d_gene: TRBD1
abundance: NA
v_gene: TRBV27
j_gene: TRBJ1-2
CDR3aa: CASNRRQGASGYTF
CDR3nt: TGTGCCAGCAATCGGCGACAGGGGGCGAGTGGCTACACCTTC

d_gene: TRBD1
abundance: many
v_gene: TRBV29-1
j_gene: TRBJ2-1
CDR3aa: CSVKGQGAGEQFF
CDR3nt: TGCAGCGTTAAAGGGCAGGGGGCAGGTGAGCAGTTCTTC

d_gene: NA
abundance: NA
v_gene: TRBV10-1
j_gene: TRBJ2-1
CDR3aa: CASSESRYNEQFF
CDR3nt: TGCGCCAGCAGTGAGTCGAGGTACAATGAGCAGTTCTTC

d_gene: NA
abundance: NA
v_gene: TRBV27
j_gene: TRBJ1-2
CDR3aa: CASSLSRAGIGYTF
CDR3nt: TGTGCCAGCAGTTTAAGCAGGGCAGGGATCGGCTACACCTTC

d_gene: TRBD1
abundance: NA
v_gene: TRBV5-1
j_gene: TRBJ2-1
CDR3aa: CASSLAWDRSNPTHNEQFF
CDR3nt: TGCGCCAGCAGCTTGGCGTGGGACAGGTCCAACCCCACACACAATGAGCAGTTCTTC

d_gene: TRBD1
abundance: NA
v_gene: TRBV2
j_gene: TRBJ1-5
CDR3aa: CASSPGTDNQPQHF
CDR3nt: TGTGCCAGCAGTCCCGGGACAGATAATCAGCCCCAGCATTTT

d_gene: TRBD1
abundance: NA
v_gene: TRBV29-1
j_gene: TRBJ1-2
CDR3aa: CSVTTGGGGYTF
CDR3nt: TGCAGCGTTACCACAGGGGGAGGAGGCTACACCTTC

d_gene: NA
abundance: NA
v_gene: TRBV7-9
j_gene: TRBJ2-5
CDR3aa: CASSPTGRGLRETQYF
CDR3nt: TGTGCCAGCAGCCCGACGGGGCGGGGTCTCAGAGAGACCCAGTACTTC